The 30 T cell receptor beta chains given below trace back to one sample, sequenced in a study of prognosis after radiotherapy for stage I lung cancer. The TCR beta CDR3 region was amplified from genomic DNA, with two rounds of multiplex PCR being used for the amplification. The first PCR round targeted every TRBV and TRBJ gene with specific primers. Using its own MiXCR run on the multiplex PCR reads, TCRdb lists one record per CDR3 protein. In the table there are tens of thousands of distinct CDR3 sequences, 32% of which are singletons. The material sequenced was PBMCs, taken before or after stereotactic body radiation therapy (not recorded which). The receptors were sampled from a donor over 45 with non-small cell lung cancer.

This clonotype was detected many times. The chain employs TRBV15 and TRBJ2-2; a weak D match, TRBD2 (6 bases). V lost 3 bases to trimming and J lost 4 bases, with 9 bases between them. The CDR3 contains 14 residues. The germline CDR1 and CDR2 sequences are LNHNV and YYDKDF (reference sequence). CDR3 nucleotides: TGTGCCACCAGCAGGCGGGATTCCACCGGGGAGCTGTTTTTT. This sequence encodes CATSRRDSTGELFF.

In regard to this clonotype: Given a much more abundant clone one base away, this may be a read error. The DNA of the CDR3 is TGTGCCAGCAGACCGAGGGGGGTGGTCACTGAAGCTTTCTTT. Its translation is CASRPRGVVTEAFF. V usage is TRBV7-9 and J usage is TRBJ1-1; weak D call: TRBD1 (6 bases). The CDR3 length is 14 residues. V was shortened by 6 bases and J by 4 bases, with 15 bases between the two germline ends. Germline CDR1 SEHNR, CDR2 FQNEAQ (reference sequence). Variable domain in full (rest from reference TRBV7-9 and TRBJ1-1): DTGVSQNPRHKITKRGQNVTFRCDPISEHNRLYWYRQTLGQGPEFLTYFQNEAQLEKSRLLSDRFSAERPKGSFSTLEIQRTEQGDSAMYLCASRPRGVVTEAFFGQGTRLTVV.

This clonotype was seen at least ten times. The chain couples TRBV5-5 to TRBJ2-1, with D maybe TRBD2 (6 bases). Looked up from germline, CDR1 is SGHKS and CDR2 is YYEKEE (reference sequence). V dropped 4 bases and J dropped 6 bases, with 14 bases sitting between them. The CDR3 consists of 14 residues. In DNA form, the CDR3 reads TGTGCCAGCAGCCTCTGGGAGGCAGGCAATGAGCAGTTCTTC. Translating gives CASSLWEAGNEQFF.

This clonotype was detected only once. This is likely an artifact of a read error, given a far larger clone one base away. This sequence joins TRBV6-4 and TRBJ2-5, with unresolved D. This CDR3 has 14 amino acids. Trimming shortened V by 5 bases and J by 1 base, and 11 bases separated the two germline ends. Germline-derived CDR1 and CDR2 are MRHNA and SNTAGT. CDR3 residues: CASSYPRSQETQYF. For the CDR3, the DNA is TGTGCCAGCAGTTACCCCCGAAGCCAAGAGACCCAGTACTTC.

This clonotype was counted ten times or more. The CDR3 is CSAAGTGGYNEQFF. The DNA for the CDR3 is TGCAGTGCAGCCGGGACAGGGGGCTACAATGAGCAGTTCTTC. The chain has TRBV20-1 and TRBJ2-1, with 11 bases fitting TRBD1. CDR1 is DFQATT and CDR2 is SNEGSKA in the germline V gene (reference sequence). V dropped 6 bases and J dropped 3; count of bases not matched to a gene: 4. The CDR3 runs to 14 residues.

This clonotype was detected ten times or more. This chain uses TRBV12-5 with TRBJ2-3; D is ambiguous. The CDR3 totals 16 residues. V was clipped by 0 bases and J by 6 bases, with 16 bases between them. Germline CDR1 LGHNT, CDR2 FRNRAP. The CDR3 nucleotides are TGTGCTAGTGGTTTGGTACGACTGCTCCGACCTGATACGCAGTATTTT. Encoded protein: CASGLVRLLRPDTQYF.

This chain uses TRBV5-1 with TRBJ2-7; D not certain. In germline, CDR1 is SGHRS, CDR2 YFSETQ. There are 15 residues in the CDR3. Trimming took 4 bases from V and 0 from J, leaving 14 bases between them. This chain's CDR3 is CASSPVCVVSYEQYF. CDR3 nucleotides: TGCGCCAGCAGCCCGGTCTGCGTGGTCTCCTACGAGCAGTACTTC.

This clonotype occurred many times. The rearrangement uses TRBV20-1 and TRBJ1-1, with 8 bases aligning to TRBD1. CDR1 DFQATT and CDR2 SNEGSKA come from the germline V gene (reference sequence). The CDR3 totals 14 residues. V lost 4 bases and J lost 0; bases outside the gene matches: 4. CDR3 in DNA: TGCAGTGCTACAGGGGACAGGATGAACACTGAAGCTTTCTTT. Encoded protein: CSATGDRMNTEAFF.

This clonotype was counted at least ten times. The chain carries TRBV12-3 or TRBV12-4 and TRBJ2-7; D is unresolved. Trimming took off 4 bases at V and 3 bases at J, with 19 bases between the two ends. The CDR3 length is 16 residues. The CDR3 DNA is TGTGCCAGCAGTTGGCCGAGGAGAATAGGTATCTACGAGCAGTACTTC. This sequence encodes CASSWPRRIGIYEQYF.

This clonotype appeared many times. With a much larger clone just one base away, this may be a read error. The chain combines TRBV6-2 or TRBV6-3 with TRBJ2-7; TRBD1 aligns across 7 bases. CDR3 length equals 14 residues. CDR1 and CDR2 from the germline V gene are MNHEY and SVGEGT. DNA of the CDR3: TGTGCCAGCATGGACAGGCGAGACGCCTACGGGCAGTACTTC. The encoded protein is CASMDRRDAYGQYF.

This clonotype was observed at least ten times. The chain links TRBV5-6 to TRBJ2-7; TRBD1 agrees at 7 bases. Per germline, CDR1 SGHDT and CDR2 YYEEEE. V shed 5 bases and J 2 bases; nucleotides not matched to a gene: 7. The CDR3 runs to 14 residues. Here the CDR3 DNA reads TGTGCCAGCAGTCCCGACAGGGACGCCTACGAGCAGTACTTC. Translating it yields CASSPDRDAYEQYF.

This clonotype was counted many times. V is TRBV24-1 and J is TRBJ2-1, with 7 bases that match TRBD1. Trimming at V came to 5 bases and at J to 4 bases, leaving 1 base not matched to a gene. Germline CDR1 is KGHDR and CDR2 is SFDVKD. The CDR3 spans 13 residues. The DNA of the CDR3 is TGTGCCACCAGTGCGGGACAGTACAATGAGCAGTTCTTC. It encodes CATSAGQYNEQFF.

The rearrangement links TRBV29-1 to TRBJ1-1; D is perhaps TRBD1 (6 bases). V gave up 4 bases and J gave up 3 bases, with 12 bases separating them. The germline CDR1 and CDR2 sequences are SQVTM and ANQGSEA. CDR3 length equals 13 residues. In DNA, the CDR3 is TGCAGCGTTGTCCGGGGGCCGGACACTGAAGCTTTCTTT. Amino acid sequence: CSVVRGPDTEAFF.

This clonotype showed up many times. The chain uses TRBV5-4 and TRBJ2-7; tentatively, D is TRBD2 (7 bases). Germline V gives CDR1 SGHNT, CDR2 YYREEE (reference sequence). The germline V and J ends were trimmed by 3 bases and 4 bases, with 11 bases remaining between them. This CDR3 contains 13 residues. The CDR3 sequence is CASSWGGRYEQYF. DNA of the CDR3: TGTGCCAGCAGCTGGGGGGGGCGATACGAGCAGTACTTC.

With regard to this clonotype: A read error may explain this, as a much larger clone is one base away. It is likely a read error, because the conserved phenylalanine at the end of the CDR3 is missing. The chain links TRBV12-3 or TRBV12-4 to TRBJ2-7; D uncertain. The CDR3 is made up of 15 amino acids. V lost 9 bases and J 0 bases, leaving 18 bases between the germline ends. This CDR3 is CASTPESQCSYEQYS. CDR3 bases: TGTGCCAGTACGCCCGAGTCCCAGTGCTCCTACGAGCAGTACTCC.

This chain joins TRBV6-2 or TRBV6-3 and TRBJ1-2; D possibly corresponds to TRBD1 (6 bases). Germline V gene sequence: CDR1 MNHEY, CDR2 SVGEGT. The CDR3 has 14 residues. V gave up 7 bases and J gave up 8 bases, with 20 bases separating them. The CDR3 region has the DNA TGTGCCAGCATCCTTATACAGGGCCTGGACGGCTACACCTTC. Translation gives CASILIQGLDGYTF.

This clonotype occurred many times. The chain couples TRBV10-3 to TRBJ2-1; D is perhaps TRBD2 (6 bases). Trimming left V 6 bases short and J 7 bases short, with 16 bases between. Germline V gene sequence: CDR1 ENHRY, CDR2 SYGVKD. The CDR3 sequence is 14 residues long. This CDR3 is CAISKGGLGNEQFF. The CDR3 DNA sequence: TGTGCCATCAGCAAGGGAGGTCTGGGTAATGAGCAGTTCTTC.

There are many counts of this clonotype. CDR3: CASSLYNYEQYF. The CDR3 nucleotides are TGTGCCAGCAGTTTATACAACTACGAGCAGTACTTC. This chain uses TRBV28 with TRBJ2-7; D call uncertain. Germline CDR1 MDHEN, CDR2 SYDVKM. This CDR3 has 12 residues. V lost 1 base to trimming and J lost 3 bases, with 4 bases between them.

Worth noting for this clonotype: A far larger clone is off by one base, so a read error is likely. The rearrangement joins TRBV24-1 to TRBJ2-5, with 14 bases that match TRBD2. The J call is doubtful: the DNA matches TRBJ2-1 better. The CDR3 runs 17 residues. The V gene's germline CDR1 is KGHDR and CDR2 SFDVKD. DNA for the CDR3: TGTGCCACCAGTCCCGGGTTGGGACTAGCGGGAGCCTATGAGCAGTTCTTC. Protein product: CATSPGLGLAGAYEQFF.

The chain joins TRBV6-2 or TRBV6-3 to TRBJ1-3; 7 nucleotides align to TRBD1. CDR1 and CDR2 from the germline V gene are MNHEY and SVGEGT. The CDR3 contains 17 residues. The J segment lost 2 bases and the V segment lost 0 bases, leaving 7 bases of the junction unmatched. Written as DNA, the CDR3 is TGTGCCAGCAGTTACTCCCCCGACAGGGATCCTGGAAACACCATATATTTT. As protein: CASSYSPDRDPGNTIYF.

This chain connects TRBV2 to TRBJ2-3; D tentatively fits TRBD1 or TRBD2 (6 bases each). V lost 4 bases and J 4 bases, leaving 12 bases between the germline ends. Germline V CDR1 and CDR2: SNHLY, FYNNEI. The CDR3 is 14 residues long. The CDR3 spells CASSGKGGADTQYF. CDR3 nucleotide sequence: TGTGCCAGCAGTGGAAAGGGGGGTGCAGATACGCAGTATTTT.

Only one count was recorded for this clonotype. The rearrangement joins TRBV18 to TRBJ1-2, with 8 bases lining up with TRBD1. Germline CDR1 KGHSH, CDR2 LQKENI. CDR3 length equals 13 residues. The ends lost 3 bases at V and 6 bases at J; junction bases unmatched: 3. The CDR3, as DNA: TGTGCCAGCTCACCGCAGGGGGCCGATGGCTACACCTTC. As protein: CASSPQGADGYTF.

This clonotype came up many times. The chain couples TRBV2 to TRBJ1-4; TRBD1 matches 10 bases. CDR3 length equals 16 residues. J lost 6 bases, V lost 8 bases, and 12 bases had no gene match. Looked up from germline, CDR1 is SNHLY and CDR2 is FYNNEI. The CDR3 here is CASSGTGEAGDEKLFF. As DNA, the CDR3 is TGTGCCAGCTCCGGGACAGGGGAGGCGGGGGATGAAAAACTGTTTTTT.

Here the CDR3 reads CASSDLYGYTF. CDR3 nucleotide sequence: TGTGCCAGCAGTGATCTGTATGGCTACACCTTC. The chain links TRBV6-5 to TRBJ1-2; D uncertain. Germline CDR1 is MNHEY and CDR2 is SVGAGI. V lost 5 bases and J 5 bases, leaving 6 bases between the germline ends. CDR3 length: 11 amino acids.

This clonotype was counted ten times or more. CDR3 sequence (DNA): TGCAGTGCTACCTTTTATAGCGGGAATGACAATGAGCAGTTCTTC. It encodes CSATFYSGNDNEQFF. The J gene is TRBJ2-1, the V gene TRBV20-1; 8 bases are shared with TRBD2. CDR3 size: 15 residues. Per germline, CDR1 DFQATT and CDR2 SNEGSKA (reference sequence). V dropped 4 bases and J dropped 5; count of bases not matched to a gene: 10.

The chain links TRBV29-1 to TRBJ2-1; 10 bases agree with TRBD2. Germline CDR1 is SQVTM and CDR2 is ANQGSEA. CDR3 length equals 16 residues. Trimming took 8 bases from V and 7 from J; bases not matched to a gene: 17. The CDR3 loop reads CSFGTAVTSGLNEQFF. CDR3 nucleotides: TGCAGCTTTGGGACAGCCGTGACTAGCGGGTTAAATGAGCAGTTCTTC.

A remark on this clonotype: Mismatch with germline at one junction end may stem from a read error. The V and J genes are TRBV6-6 and TRBJ2-7, with a tentative D call TRBD2 (5 bases). CDR3 size: 13 residues. Germline CDR1 MNHNY, CDR2 SVGAGI (reference sequence). The CDR3 coding sequence is TGTGTCAGCAGTTACTCGGACTCCTACGGGCAGTACTTC. It codes for CVSSYSDSYGQYF.

As regards this clonotype: This sequence may be a read error, since a much larger clone differs from it by one base. The CDR3 sequence: CAWSRLVGLQFF. Written as DNA, the CDR3 is TGTGCCTGGAGTCGACTAGTAGGGCTTCAGTTCTTC. The chain is built from TRBV30 and TRBJ2-4; D possibly corresponds to TRBD2 (6 bases). With the DNA end fitting TRBJ2-1 better, the J assignment may be wrong. CDR1 GTSNPN and CDR2 SVGIG come from the germline V gene (reference sequence). This CDR3 comprises 12 residues.

About this clonotype itself: A clone one base away is much larger, so this may be a read error. This chain connects TRBV5-1 to TRBJ2-5, with D maybe TRBD2 (6 bases). The CDR3 is 14 residues long. Trimming took off 4 bases at V and 1 base at J, with 11 bases between the two ends. Germline CDR1 and CDR2: SGHRS and YFSETQ. CDR3 in amino acids: CASSSIGSQETQYF. The CDR3 nucleotides read TGCGCCAGCAGCAGTATCGGGAGCCAAGAGACCCAGTACTTC.

In this sample, this clonotype turned up many times. The genes are TRBV11-2 and TRBJ2-7; D possibly corresponds to TRBD2 (6 bases). Per germline, CDR1 SGHAT and CDR2 FQNNGV. V was pared by 1 base and J by 0 bases, with 7 bases between. The CDR3 runs 14 residues. CDR3: CASSLAGVSYEQYF. In nucleotides, the CDR3 is TGTGCCAGCAGCTTAGCGGGAGTCTCCTACGAGCAGTACTTC. The entire variable domain, with the rest obtained from reference TRBV11-2 and TRBJ2-7, is as follows: EAGVAQSPRYKIIEKRQSVAFWCNPISGHATLYWYQQILGQGPKLLIQFQNNGVVDDSQLPKDRFSAERLKGVDSTLKIQPAKLEDSAVYLCASSLAGVSYEQYFGPGTRLTVT.